The 22 T cell receptor beta chains listed next were all sequenced from one sample in a study of cytomegalovirus exposure and HLA in healthy donors. 13 Jbeta primers and 60 Vbeta primers were used for the PCR. Clones were read by immunoSEQ multiplex PCR, and TCRdb kept only the in-frame ones, dropping some. This table has roughly 110,000 clones, 74% appearing once. The sequenced sample was PBMCs. These receptors were taken from a human donor in good health.

This CDR3 is CSVAGGGNQPQHF. As DNA, the CDR3 is TGCAGCGTTGCAGGGGGAGGCAATCAGCCCCAGCATTTT. V is TRBV29-1 and J is TRBJ1-5, with TRBD1 identical over 7 bases. The J segment lost 2 bases and the V segment lost 4 bases, leaving 2 bases of the junction unmatched. The germline V gene encodes CDR1 SQVTM and CDR2 ANQGSEA. There are 13 residues in the CDR3.

This clone was detected a few times. The chain uses TRBV30 and TRBJ1-4; D gene uncertain. V was shortened by 3 bases and J by 5 bases, with 13 bases between the two germline ends. The CDR3 contains 14 residues. Germline lookup yields CDR1 GTSNPN and CDR2 SVGIG (reference sequence). The CDR3 nucleotides read TGTGCCTGGAGCCCGAGAGTGAAGAATGAAAAACTGTTTTTT. It is translated as CAWSPRVKNEKLFF.

V gene TRBV11-3 combines with J gene TRBJ1-1; no firm D call. The CDR3 is 13 residues long. Germline loops: CDR1 SGHNT, CDR2 YENEEA. V lost 1 base, J lost 4 bases, and 7 bases lay in between. CDR3 nucleotide sequence: TGTGCCAGCAGCTTAGTGGGAGGCACTGAAGCTTTCTTT. It specifies CASSLVGGTEAFF. The complete variable domain, with remaining parts taken from reference TRBV11-3 and TRBJ1-1, reads EAGVVQSPRYKIIEKKQPVAFWCNPISGHNTLYWYLQNLGQGPELLIRYENEEAVDDSQLPKDRFSAERLKGVDSTLKIQPAELGDSAVYLCASSLVGGTEAFFGQGTRLTVV.

The J gene is TRBJ2-5, the V gene TRBV4-3; 8 nucleotides agree with TRBD1. Germline lookup yields CDR1 LGHNA and CDR2 YSLEER. J was trimmed by 2 bases and V by 6 bases; bases with no gene match: 11. CDR3 length: 16 residues. In nucleotides, the CDR3 is TGCGCCAGCAGTCCACGATTACAGGGGGTACAAGAGACCCAGTACTTC. Translation gives CASSPRLQGVQETQYF.

The chain recombines TRBV28 with TRBJ1-2; 7 nucleotides agree with TRBD1. The CDR3 is made up of 16 amino acids. Unmatched junction bases numbered 13, after V lost 7 bases and J lost 2 bases. Germline CDR1 reads MDHEN; CDR2 reads SYDVKM. The CDR3 nucleotides read TGTGCCAGCACCGCTTTGGGTGCAGGGGGGAACTATGGCTACACCTTC. Its protein product is CASTALGAGGNYGYTF.

This clone occurred once. V is TRBV28 and J is TRBJ2-7; maybe TRBD2 (6 bases). The CDR3 totals 14 residues. The V gene's germline CDR1 is MDHEN and CDR2 SYDVKM. Trimming took 6 bases from V and 0 from J, leaving 12 bases between them. The CDR3 sequence is CASSNFGSSYEQYF. The CDR3 nucleotides are TGTGCCAGCAGCAACTTCGGGAGCTCCTACGAGCAGTACTTC.

This chain links TRBV4-1 with TRBJ2-5, with 9 bases fitting TRBD2. J gave up 5 bases and V 6 bases, and 10 bases lay outside the gene matches. Germline V gene lookup returns CDR1 MGHRA and CDR2 YSYEKL. The CDR3 loop spans 15 amino acids. DNA for the CDR3: TGCGCCAGCAGACCGATCGGGACTAGCAAGGAGACCCAGTACTTC. Its protein product is CASRPIGTSKETQYF.

The V gene is TRBV6-1, the J gene TRBJ2-7, with 9 bases that match TRBD1. The germline CDR1 and CDR2 sequences are MNHNS and SASEGT. V was clipped by 7 bases and J by 5 bases; unmatched bases: 6. CDR3 length: 13 amino acids. The CDR3 loop reads CASTVQGADEQYF. CDR3 coding DNA: TGTGCCAGCACCGTACAGGGGGCGGACGAGCAGTACTTC.

V gene TRBV4-2 combines with J gene TRBJ1-1; D is unresolved. V was trimmed by 0 bases and J by 2 bases, leaving 7 bases between them. Germline V gene sequence: CDR1 LGHNA, CDR2 YNFKEQ. There are 14 residues in the CDR3. Here the CDR3 DNA reads TGTGCCAGCAGCCAAGAGATGGGCAACACTGAAGCTTTCTTT. Amino acid sequence: CASSQEMGNTEAFF.

This clone was seen at least ten times. The rearrangement links TRBV6-5 to TRBJ1-2; D unclear. This CDR3 is built from 14 residues. Trimming pared 6 bases from V and 5 bases from J, leaving 16 bases between. Germline-derived CDR1 and CDR2 are MNHEY and SVGAGI. CDR3 region: CASSHQGGKYGYTF. In DNA form, the CDR3 reads TGTGCCAGCAGCCATCAAGGAGGCAAATATGGCTACACCTTC.

J is TRBJ2-2 and V is TRBV5-1; 7 bases align to TRBD1. Germline CDR1 SGHRS, CDR2 YFSETQ. The CDR3 consists of 16 residues. The junction had 7 bases not matched to a gene; V was cut back by 5 bases and J by 0 bases. CDR3 residues: CASRRTGTANTGELFF. The CDR3 DNA follows: TGCGCCAGCAGACGGACGGGGACAGCGAACACCGGGGAGCTGTTTTTT.

V and J are TRBV15 and TRBJ1-4; D is undetermined. V was trimmed by 3 bases and J by 8 bases, leaving 13 bases between them. Germline CDR1 LNHNV, CDR2 YYDKDF (reference sequence). The CDR3 length is 14 residues. CDR3 DNA: TGTGCCACCAGCAGGCCAGGAAACACAGAAAAACTGTTTTTT. Amino acids: CATSRPGNTEKLFF.

The chain recombines TRBV2 with TRBJ1-3, with 11 bases lining up with TRBD1. There are 16 residues in the CDR3. The germline CDR1 and CDR2 sequences are SNHLY and FYNNEI. The ends lost 7 bases at V and 1 base at J; junction bases unmatched: 6. CDR3 sequence reads: CASTYGTGGSGNTIYF. The CDR3 DNA follows: TGTGCCAGCACCTACGGGACAGGGGGTTCTGGAAACACCATATATTTT.

The chain has TRBV16 and TRBJ2-3; D may be TRBD2 (6 bases). Looked up from germline, CDR1 is KGHSY and CDR2 is FQNENV. There are 16 residues in the CDR3. Trimming took off 1 base at V and 5 bases at J, with 16 bases between the two ends. CDR3 residues: CASSQYSGVRRDTQYF. For the CDR3, the DNA is TGTGCCAGCAGCCAATATTCGGGGGTTCGTAGAGATACGCAGTATTTT.

This clone has a single count. The J gene is TRBJ2-3, the V gene TRBV5-3; 11 bases agree with TRBD2. TRBV5-3 is classed as an ORF, of uncertain function. The CDR3 sequence is 15 residues long. The V gene end was trimmed by 0 bases and the J gene end by 8 bases; junction bases not matched to a gene: 5. CDR3 protein: CARSLDSGGDGTQYF. CDR3 sequence (DNA): TGTGCCAGAAGCTTGGATAGCGGGGGGGATGGTACGCAGTATTTT.

Comment on this clone: Other DNA variants within this sample encode the same CDR3. This chain joins TRBV2 and TRBJ1-5; no definite D call. Germline assignment: CDR1 SNHLY and CDR2 FYNNEI. This CDR3 has 13 residues. V lost 6 bases and J 2 bases, leaving 8 bases between the germline ends. This CDR3 reads CASRDAGNQPQHF. In nucleotides, the CDR3 is TGTGCCAGCAGGGATGCGGGCAATCAGCCCCAGCATTTT.

This clone was found once. The V call is TRBV18, the J call TRBJ2-3, with D possibly being TRBD1 (5 bases). The germline gives CDR1 KGHSH, CDR2 LQKENI. Between the trimmed V and J ends, which lost 4 bases and 3 bases, there was a span of 11 bases. This CDR3 is 14 amino acids long. CDR3 DNA: TGTGCCAGCTCACAAGGGGCCTCTACAGATACGCAGTATTTT. As protein: CASSQGASTDTQYF.

The V gene is TRBV2, the J gene TRBJ2-7, with no clear D. Per the germline V gene, CDR1 is SNHLY and CDR2 is FYNNEI. V was trimmed by 2 bases and J by 4 bases, leaving 6 bases between them. The CDR3 runs 12 residues. The CDR3 coding sequence is TGTGCCAGCAGTGAAATCGGTTACGAGCAGTACTTC. Translating it yields CASSEIGYEQYF.

V gene TRBV30 combines with J gene TRBJ2-7; 7 positions agree with TRBD2. Germline V gene lookup returns CDR1 GTSNPN and CDR2 SVGIG (reference sequence). V was clipped by 6 bases and J by 4 bases; unmatched bases: 15. This CDR3 contains 15 residues. The CDR3 coding sequence is TGTGCCTGCAGCTCCCGGGACGTGGGGGGGTACGAGCAGTACTTC. Protein product: CACSSRDVGGYEQYF.

V usage is TRBV29-1 and J usage is TRBJ2-6, with a possible D match to TRBD2 (6 bases). The CDR3 length is 15 residues. Germline CDR1 and CDR2: SQVTM and ANQGSEA. Trimming took 6 bases from V and 2 from J, leaving 14 bases between them. DNA of the CDR3: TGCAGCGTGGGGCCGACTAGGACTGGGGCCAACGTCCTGACTTTC. This encodes CSVGPTRTGANVLTF. The full variable domain, with the rest looked up from reference TRBV29-1 and TRBJ2-6, is SAVISQKPSRDICQRGTSLTIQCQVDSQVTMMFWYRQQPGQSLTLIATANQGSEATYESGFVIDKFPISRPNLTFSTLTVSNMSPEDSSIYLCSVGPTRTGANVLTFGAGSRLTVL.

This chain uses TRBV28 with TRBJ1-5; D uncertain. The ends were cut back, 4 bases at V and 8 bases at J, with 9 bases in the middle. Looked up from germline, CDR1 is MDHEN and CDR2 is SYDVKM. This CDR3 comprises 12 residues. The CDR3, as DNA: TGTGCCAGCAGTTCCTGGGCAAAGCCCCAGCATTTT. Amino acid sequence: CASSSWAKPQHF.

J is TRBJ2-7 and V is TRBV5-6; TRBD2 matches at 7 bases. V was clipped by 4 bases and J by 6 bases; unmatched bases: 10. The CDR3 is 14 amino acids. From germline, CDR1 is SGHDT and CDR2 YYEEEE. This CDR3 is CASSPGGGWSEQYF. The CDR3 DNA reads TGTGCCAGCAGCCCGGGGGGTGGGTGGTCCGAGCAGTACTTC. The full variable domain, completed using reference TRBV5-6 and TRBJ2-7, is DAGVTQSPTHLIKTRGQQVTLRCSPKSGHDTVSWYQQALGQGPQFIFQYYEEEERQRGNFPDRFSGHQFPNYSSELNVNALLLGDSALYLCASSPGGGWSEQYFGPGTRLTVT.